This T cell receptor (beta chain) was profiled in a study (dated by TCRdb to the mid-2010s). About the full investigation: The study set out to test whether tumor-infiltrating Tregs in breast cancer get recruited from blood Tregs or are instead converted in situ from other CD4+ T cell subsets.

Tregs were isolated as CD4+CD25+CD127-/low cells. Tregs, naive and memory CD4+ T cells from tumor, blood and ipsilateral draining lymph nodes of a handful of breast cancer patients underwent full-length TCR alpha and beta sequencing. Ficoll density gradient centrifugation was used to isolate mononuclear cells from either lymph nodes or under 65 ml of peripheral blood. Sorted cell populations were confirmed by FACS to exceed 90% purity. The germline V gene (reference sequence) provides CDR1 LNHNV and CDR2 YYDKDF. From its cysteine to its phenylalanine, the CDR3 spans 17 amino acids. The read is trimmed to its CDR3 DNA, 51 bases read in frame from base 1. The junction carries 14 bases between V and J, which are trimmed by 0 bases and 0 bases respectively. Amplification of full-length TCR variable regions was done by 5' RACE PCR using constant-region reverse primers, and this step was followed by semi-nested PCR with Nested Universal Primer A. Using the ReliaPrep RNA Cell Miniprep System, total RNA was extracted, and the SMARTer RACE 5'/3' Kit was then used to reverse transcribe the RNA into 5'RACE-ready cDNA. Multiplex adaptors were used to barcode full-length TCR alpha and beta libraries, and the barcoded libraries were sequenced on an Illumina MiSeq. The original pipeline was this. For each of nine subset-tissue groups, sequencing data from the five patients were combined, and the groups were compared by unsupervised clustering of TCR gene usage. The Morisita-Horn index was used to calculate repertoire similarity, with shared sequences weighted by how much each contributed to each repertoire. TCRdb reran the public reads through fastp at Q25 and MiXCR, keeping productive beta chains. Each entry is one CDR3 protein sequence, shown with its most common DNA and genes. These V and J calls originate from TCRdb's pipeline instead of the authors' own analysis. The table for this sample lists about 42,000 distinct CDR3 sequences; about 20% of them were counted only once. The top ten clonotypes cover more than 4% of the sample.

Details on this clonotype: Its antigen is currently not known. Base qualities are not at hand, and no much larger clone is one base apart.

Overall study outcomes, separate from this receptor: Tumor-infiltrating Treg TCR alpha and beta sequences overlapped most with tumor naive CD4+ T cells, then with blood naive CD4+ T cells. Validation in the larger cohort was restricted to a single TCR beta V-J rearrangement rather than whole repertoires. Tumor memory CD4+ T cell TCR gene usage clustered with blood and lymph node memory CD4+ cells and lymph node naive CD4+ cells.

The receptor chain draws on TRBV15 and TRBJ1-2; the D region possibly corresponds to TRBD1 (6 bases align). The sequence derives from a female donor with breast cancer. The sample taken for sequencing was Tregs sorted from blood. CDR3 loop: CATSRDRGALANYGYTF. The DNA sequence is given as TGTGCCACCAGCAGAGATCGGGGGGCTTTAGCTAACTATGGCTACACCTTC.